This T cell receptor (beta chain) comes out of a study of blood T cell repertoires in COVID-19 (dated by TCRdb to 2020 to 2022). Background on the whole study: Samples covering the acute and convalescent phases of COVID-19 were provided by collaborators in the United States, Italy and Spain. The prospective study material was composed of cDNA or gDNA derived from T cells, B-cell-depleted T cells, or PBMCs. Subjects who had been exposed to COVID-19, were actively infected with it, or had recovered from it provided the deeply sampled blood TCRbeta repertoires that made up the dataset. The repertoires were released in a freely available public database meant as a resource for research on the immune response to SARS-CoV-2. Samples were obtained from the ongoing ImmuneRACE study (first 160 participants) and from roughly 1,300 subjects provided by 6 global collaborators. Sample metadata almost always included a de-identified subject ID, COVID-19 status, age in years and sex. HLA class I and class II types, where available, came from metadata supplied by the sample provider rather than from assay-based typing.

Participants in the prospective study were enrolled through a virtual design, were aged roughly 18 to 100 years, and lived in 24 United States geographic areas. In the prospective study, cohorts were assigned on the basis of participant-reported clinical history obtained from a screening survey and a study questionnaire. ImmuneRACE Cohort 3 recovered participants were defined by two consecutive negative NP/OP PCR tests, healthcare professional clearance, or symptom resolution. Mobile phlebotomists in the prospective study collected whole blood, serum and a nasopharyngeal or oropharyngeal swab from every participant. Additional blood draws and questionnaires over an approximately 2-month period could optionally be provided by prospective study participants. Prospective study blood samples were shipped either frozen or at room temperature before DNA extraction. The germline V gene gives CDR1 as MDHEN and CDR2 as SYDVKM. The CDR3 starts with the cysteine, ends with the phenylalanine, and has 14 residues. Of all the DNA, just the CDR3 is kept, 42 bases in frame from base 1. At the junction V is shortened by 2 bases and J by 6 bases, with 12 bases in between.

TCRbeta CDR3 regions were amplified from genomic DNA by means of the immunoSEQ Assay, a bias-controlled multiplex PCR. As for the original processing: The number of nucleated cells in each sample was estimated by amplification of reference gene primers within the assay. To quantify the absolute abundance of each unique TCRbeta CDR3 rearrangement, sequence reads were collapsed and filtered. For each sample, productive Simpson clonality was calculated by taking the square root of Simpson's diversity index across productive rearrangements. What TCRdb holds here is the immuneACCESS table cut down to in-frame rearrangements. Part of the clones is not present; checked against another copy, under half of the missing clones reflect an unresolved V gene, and the others are unexplained. The V and J calls and clone size are taken from that table; D and trimming were inferred from the DNA. For this sample there are 350,000 or so clones; 92% appear just once. The top ten clonotypes cover around 18% of the sample.

As concerns this clone: This receptor's antigen is unknown. No quality values exist for individual bases; no much larger clone is one base distant.

What the study reported, not specific to this receptor: The quantity of clinical and demographic metadata differed by source and by participant and was supplied without curation.

The sequence joins TRBV28 to TRBJ2-3, and possibly TRBD1, on 7 matching bases. Source material: PBMCs or T cells enriched from blood (not recorded which). This TCR was sampled from a woman aged 25-40 years who had recovered from COVID-19. In nucleotides, the sequence is TGTGCCAGCAGTTTACAGGGGGGCGGGGATACGCAGTATTTT. The translation is CASSLQGGGDTQYF.